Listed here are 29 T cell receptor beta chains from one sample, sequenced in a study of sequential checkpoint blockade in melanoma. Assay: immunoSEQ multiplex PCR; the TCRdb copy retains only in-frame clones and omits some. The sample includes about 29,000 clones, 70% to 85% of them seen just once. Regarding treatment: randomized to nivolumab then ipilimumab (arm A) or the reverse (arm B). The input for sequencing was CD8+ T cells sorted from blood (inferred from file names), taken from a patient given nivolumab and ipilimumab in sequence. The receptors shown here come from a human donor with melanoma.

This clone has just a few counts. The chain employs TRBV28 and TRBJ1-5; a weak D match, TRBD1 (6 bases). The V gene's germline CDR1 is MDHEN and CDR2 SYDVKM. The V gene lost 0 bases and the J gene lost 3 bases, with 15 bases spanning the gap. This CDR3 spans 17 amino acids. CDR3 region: CASSLWGALMPNQPQHF. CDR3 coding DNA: TGTGCCAGCAGTTTATGGGGGGCGTTGATGCCCAATCAGCCCCAGCATTTT.

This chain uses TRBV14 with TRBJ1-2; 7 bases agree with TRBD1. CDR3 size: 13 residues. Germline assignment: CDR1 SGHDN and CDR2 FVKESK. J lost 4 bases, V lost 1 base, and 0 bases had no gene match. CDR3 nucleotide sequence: TGTGCCAGCAGCCAAGCAGGGGGCTATGGCTACACCTTC. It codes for CASSQAGGYGYTF.

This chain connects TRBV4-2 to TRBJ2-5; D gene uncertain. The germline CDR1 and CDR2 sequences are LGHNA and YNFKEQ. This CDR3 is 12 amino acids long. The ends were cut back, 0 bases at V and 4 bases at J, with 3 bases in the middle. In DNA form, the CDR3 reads TGTGCCAGCAGCCAAGATCTAGAGACCCAGTACTTC. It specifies CASSQDLETQYF.

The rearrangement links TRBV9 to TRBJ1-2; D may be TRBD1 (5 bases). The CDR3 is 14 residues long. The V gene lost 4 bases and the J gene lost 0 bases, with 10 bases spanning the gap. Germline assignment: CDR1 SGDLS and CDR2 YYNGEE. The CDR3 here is CASSPGGANYGYTF. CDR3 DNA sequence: TGTGCCAGCAGCCCGGGAGGGGCTAACTATGGCTACACCTTC. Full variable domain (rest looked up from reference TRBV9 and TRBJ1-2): DSGVTQTPKHLITATGQRVTLRCSPRSGDLSVYWYQQSLDQGLQFLIQYYNGEERAKGNILERFSAQQFPDLHSELNLSSLELGDSALYFCASSPGGANYGYTFGSGTRLTVV.

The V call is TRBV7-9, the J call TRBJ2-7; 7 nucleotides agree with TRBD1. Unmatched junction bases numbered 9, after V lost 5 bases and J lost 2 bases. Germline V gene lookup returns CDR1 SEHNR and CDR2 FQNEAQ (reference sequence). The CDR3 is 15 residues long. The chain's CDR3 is CASSQRTGSPYEQYF. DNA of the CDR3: TGTGCCAGCAGCCAACGGACAGGTTCCCCCTACGAGCAGTACTTC.

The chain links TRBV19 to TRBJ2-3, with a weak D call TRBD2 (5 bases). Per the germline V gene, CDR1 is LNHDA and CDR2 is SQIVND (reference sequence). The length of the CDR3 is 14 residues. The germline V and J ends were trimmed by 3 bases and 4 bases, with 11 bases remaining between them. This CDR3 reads CASSIGERSDTQYF. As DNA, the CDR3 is TGTGCCAGTAGTATTGGAGAGCGGTCAGATACGCAGTATTTT.

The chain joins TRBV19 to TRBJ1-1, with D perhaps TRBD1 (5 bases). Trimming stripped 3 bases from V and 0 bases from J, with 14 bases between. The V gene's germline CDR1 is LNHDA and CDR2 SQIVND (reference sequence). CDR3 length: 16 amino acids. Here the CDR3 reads CASSMGPGGMNTEAFF. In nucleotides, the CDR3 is TGTGCCAGTAGTATGGGGCCGGGAGGGATGAACACTGAAGCTTTCTTT.

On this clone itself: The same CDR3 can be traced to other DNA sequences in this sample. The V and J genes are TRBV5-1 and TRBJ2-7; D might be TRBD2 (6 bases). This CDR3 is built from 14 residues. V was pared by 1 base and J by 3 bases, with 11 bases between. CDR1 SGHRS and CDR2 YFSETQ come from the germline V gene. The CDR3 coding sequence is TGCGCCAGCAGCTTGAGGGGCGGGGACTACGAGCAGTACTTC. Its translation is CASSLRGGDYEQYF. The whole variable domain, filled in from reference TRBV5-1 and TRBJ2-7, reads KAGVTQTPRYLIKTRGQQVTLSCSPISGHRSVSWYQQTPGQGLQFLFEYFSETQRNKGNFPGRFSGRQFSNSRSEMNVSTLELGDSALYLCASSLRGGDYEQYFGPGTRLTVT.

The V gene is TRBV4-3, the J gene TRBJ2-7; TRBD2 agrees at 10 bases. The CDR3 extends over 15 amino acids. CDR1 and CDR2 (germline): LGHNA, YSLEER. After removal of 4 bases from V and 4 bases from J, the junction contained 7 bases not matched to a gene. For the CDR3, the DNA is TGCGCCAGCAGCCCTTTAGCGGGGGGCCAGTACGAGCAGTACTTC. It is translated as CASSPLAGGQYEQYF.

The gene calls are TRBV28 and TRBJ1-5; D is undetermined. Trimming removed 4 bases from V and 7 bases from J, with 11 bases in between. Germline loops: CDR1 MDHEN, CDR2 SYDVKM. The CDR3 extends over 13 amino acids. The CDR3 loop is CASSSSMGQPQHF. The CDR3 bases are TGTGCCAGCAGTTCATCAATGGGCCAGCCCCAGCATTTT.

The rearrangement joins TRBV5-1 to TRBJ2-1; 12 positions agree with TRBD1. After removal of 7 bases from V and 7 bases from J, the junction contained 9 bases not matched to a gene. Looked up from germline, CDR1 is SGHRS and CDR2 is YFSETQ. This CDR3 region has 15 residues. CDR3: CASGTGTGGRNEQFF. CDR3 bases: TGCGCCAGCGGCACCGGGACAGGGGGCAGGAATGAGCAGTTCTTC.

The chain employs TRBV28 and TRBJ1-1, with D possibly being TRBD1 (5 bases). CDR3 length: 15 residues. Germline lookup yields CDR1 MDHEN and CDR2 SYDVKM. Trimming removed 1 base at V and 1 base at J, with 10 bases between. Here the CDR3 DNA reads TGTGCCAGCAGTTTATCGTATCAGGGGAACACTGAAGCTTTCTTT. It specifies CASSLSYQGNTEAFF.

In DNA form, the CDR3 reads TGTGCCAGCAGTTGGACAGGACCCTACAATGAGCAGTTCTTC. This gives the protein CASSWTGPYNEQFF. The chain joins TRBV6-1 to TRBJ2-1; 7 bases agree with TRBD1. Germline V gene lookup returns CDR1 MNHNS and CDR2 SASEGT. The junction had 3 bases not matched to a gene; V was cut back by 5 bases and J by 2 bases. The length of the CDR3 is 14 residues.

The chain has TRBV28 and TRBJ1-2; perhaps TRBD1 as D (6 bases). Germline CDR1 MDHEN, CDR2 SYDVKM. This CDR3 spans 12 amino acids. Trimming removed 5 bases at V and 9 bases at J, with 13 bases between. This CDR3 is CASSPKGESYTF. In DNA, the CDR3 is TGTGCCAGCAGTCCGAAGGGGGAAAGCTACACCTTC.

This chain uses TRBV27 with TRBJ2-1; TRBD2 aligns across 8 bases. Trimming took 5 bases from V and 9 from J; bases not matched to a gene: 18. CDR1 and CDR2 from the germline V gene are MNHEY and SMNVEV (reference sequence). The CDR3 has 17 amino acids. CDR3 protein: CASSRSVGTSNEVEQFF. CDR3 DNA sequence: TGTGCCAGCAGTCGCAGCGTCGGGACTAGTAATGAGGTTGAGCAGTTCTTC.

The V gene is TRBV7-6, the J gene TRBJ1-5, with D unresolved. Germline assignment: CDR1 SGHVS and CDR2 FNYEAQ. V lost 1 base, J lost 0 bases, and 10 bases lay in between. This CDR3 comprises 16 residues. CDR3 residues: CASSLGSGFSNQPQHF. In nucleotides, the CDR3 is TGTGCCAGCAGCTTAGGTAGTGGTTTTAGCAATCAGCCCCAGCATTTT.

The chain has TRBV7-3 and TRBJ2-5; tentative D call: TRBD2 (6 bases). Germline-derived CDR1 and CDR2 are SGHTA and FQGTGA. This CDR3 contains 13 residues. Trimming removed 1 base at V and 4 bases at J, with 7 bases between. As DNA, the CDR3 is TGTGCCAGCAGCTTAAACGGGGGAGAGACCCAGTACTTC. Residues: CASSLNGGETQYF.

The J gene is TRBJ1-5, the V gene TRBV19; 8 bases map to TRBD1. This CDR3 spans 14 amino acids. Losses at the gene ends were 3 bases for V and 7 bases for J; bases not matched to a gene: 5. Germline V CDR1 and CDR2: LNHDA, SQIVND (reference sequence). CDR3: CASSIGTGGQPQHF. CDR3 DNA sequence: TGTGCCAGTAGTATCGGAACAGGGGGACAGCCCCAGCATTTT.

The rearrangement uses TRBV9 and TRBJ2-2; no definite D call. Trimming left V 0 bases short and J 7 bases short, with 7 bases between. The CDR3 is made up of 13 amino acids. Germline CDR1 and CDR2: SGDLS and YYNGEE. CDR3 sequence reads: CASSVAESGELFF. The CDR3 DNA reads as TGTGCCAGCAGCGTAGCCGAGAGCGGGGAGCTGTTTTTT.

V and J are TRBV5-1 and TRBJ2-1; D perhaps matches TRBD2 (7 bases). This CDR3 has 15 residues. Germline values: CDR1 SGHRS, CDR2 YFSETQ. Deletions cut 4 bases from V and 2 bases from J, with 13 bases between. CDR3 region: CASSGRGEPYNEQFF. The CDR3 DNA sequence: TGCGCCAGCAGCGGGAGGGGGGAGCCCTACAATGAGCAGTTCTTC.

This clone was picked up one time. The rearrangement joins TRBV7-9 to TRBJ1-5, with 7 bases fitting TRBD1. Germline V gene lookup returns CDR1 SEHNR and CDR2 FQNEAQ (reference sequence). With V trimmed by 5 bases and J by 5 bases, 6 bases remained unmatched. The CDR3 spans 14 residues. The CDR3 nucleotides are TGTGCCAGCAGCCTAGGACAGGCGCATCAGCCCCAGCATTTT. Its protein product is CASSLGQAHQPQHF.

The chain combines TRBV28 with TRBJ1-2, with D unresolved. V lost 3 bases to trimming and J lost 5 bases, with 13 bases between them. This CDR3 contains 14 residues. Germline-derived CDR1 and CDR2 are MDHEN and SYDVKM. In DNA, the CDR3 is TGTGCCAGCAGTTTCCCCCTCGGTTCATATGGCTACACCTTC. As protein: CASSFPLGSYGYTF.

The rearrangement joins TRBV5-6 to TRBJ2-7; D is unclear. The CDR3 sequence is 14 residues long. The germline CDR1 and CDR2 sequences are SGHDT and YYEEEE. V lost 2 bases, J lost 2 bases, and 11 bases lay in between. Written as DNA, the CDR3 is TGTGCCAGCAGCTTAGGAGTCAGCCCCTACGAGCAGTACTTC. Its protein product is CASSLGVSPYEQYF.

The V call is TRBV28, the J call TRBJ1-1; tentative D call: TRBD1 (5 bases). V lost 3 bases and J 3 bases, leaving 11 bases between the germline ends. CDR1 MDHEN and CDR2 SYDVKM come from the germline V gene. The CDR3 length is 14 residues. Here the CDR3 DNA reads TGTGCCAGCAGTTTTGGAGGGGCTTACACTGAAGCTTTCTTT. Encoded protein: CASSFGGAYTEAFF. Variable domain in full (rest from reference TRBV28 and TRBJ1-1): DVKVTQSSRYLVKRTGEKVFLECVQDMDHENMFWYRQDPGLGLRLIYFSYDVKMKEKGDIPEGYSVSREKKERFSLILESASTNQTSMYLCASSFGGAYTEAFFGQGTRLTVV.

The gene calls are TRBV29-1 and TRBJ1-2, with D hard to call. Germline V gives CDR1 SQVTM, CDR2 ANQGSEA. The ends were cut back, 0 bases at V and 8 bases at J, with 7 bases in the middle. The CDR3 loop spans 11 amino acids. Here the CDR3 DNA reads TGCAGCGTTGAAGAACGGTGGGGCTACACCTTC. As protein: CSVEERWGYTF.

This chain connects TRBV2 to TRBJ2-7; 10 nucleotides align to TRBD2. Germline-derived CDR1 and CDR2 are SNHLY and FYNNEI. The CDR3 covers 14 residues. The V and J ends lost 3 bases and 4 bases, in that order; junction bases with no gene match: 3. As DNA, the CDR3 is TGTGCCAGCAGTGATCCTAGCGGGGGATACGAGCAGTACTTC. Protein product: CASSDPSGGYEQYF.

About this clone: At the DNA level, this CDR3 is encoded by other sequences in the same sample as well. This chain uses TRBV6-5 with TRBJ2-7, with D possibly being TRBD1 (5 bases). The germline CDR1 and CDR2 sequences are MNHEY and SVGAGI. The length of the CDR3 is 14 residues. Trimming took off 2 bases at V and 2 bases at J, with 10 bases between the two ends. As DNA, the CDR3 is TGTGCCAGCAGTTACGGGCAGGGCACCTACGAGCAGTACTTC. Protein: CASSYGQGTYEQYF.

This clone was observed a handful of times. CDR3 in amino acids: CASSQEPAGGNEQFF. The DNA for the CDR3 is TGTGCCAGCAGCCAAGAGCCAGCGGGGGGTAATGAGCAGTTCTTC. The chain is built from TRBV5-5 and TRBJ2-1, with 9 bases matching TRBD2. Per the germline V gene, CDR1 is SGHKS and CDR2 is YYEKEE (reference sequence). The length of the CDR3 is 15 residues. V lost 4 bases to trimming and J lost 7 bases; unmatched junction nucleotides: 9.

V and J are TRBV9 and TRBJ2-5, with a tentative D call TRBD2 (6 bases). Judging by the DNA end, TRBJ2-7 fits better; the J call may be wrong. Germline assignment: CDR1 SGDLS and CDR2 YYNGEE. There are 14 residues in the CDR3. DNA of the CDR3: TGTGCCAGCAGCGTAGGCGGGGCAGCCTACGAGCAGTACTTC. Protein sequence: CASSVGGAAYEQYF.